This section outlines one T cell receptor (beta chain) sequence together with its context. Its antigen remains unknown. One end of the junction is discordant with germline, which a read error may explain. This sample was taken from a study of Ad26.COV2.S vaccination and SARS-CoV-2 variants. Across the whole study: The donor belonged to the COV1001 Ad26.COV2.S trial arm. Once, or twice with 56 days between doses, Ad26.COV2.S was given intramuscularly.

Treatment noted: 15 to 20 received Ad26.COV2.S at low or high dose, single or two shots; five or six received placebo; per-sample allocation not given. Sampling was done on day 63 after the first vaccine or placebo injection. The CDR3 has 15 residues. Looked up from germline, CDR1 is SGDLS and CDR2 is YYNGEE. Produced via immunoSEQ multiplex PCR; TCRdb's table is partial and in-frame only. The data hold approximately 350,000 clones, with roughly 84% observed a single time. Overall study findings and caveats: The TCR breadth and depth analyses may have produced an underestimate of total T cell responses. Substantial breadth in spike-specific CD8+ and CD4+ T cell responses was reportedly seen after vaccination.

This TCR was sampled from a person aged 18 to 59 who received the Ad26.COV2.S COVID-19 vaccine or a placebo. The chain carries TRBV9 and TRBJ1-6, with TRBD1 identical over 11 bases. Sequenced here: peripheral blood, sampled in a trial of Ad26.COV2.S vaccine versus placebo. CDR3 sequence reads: CASSARDRGYSPLHF. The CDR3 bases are TGTGCCAGCAGCGCCCGGGACAGGGGGTATTCTCCCCTCCACTTT.